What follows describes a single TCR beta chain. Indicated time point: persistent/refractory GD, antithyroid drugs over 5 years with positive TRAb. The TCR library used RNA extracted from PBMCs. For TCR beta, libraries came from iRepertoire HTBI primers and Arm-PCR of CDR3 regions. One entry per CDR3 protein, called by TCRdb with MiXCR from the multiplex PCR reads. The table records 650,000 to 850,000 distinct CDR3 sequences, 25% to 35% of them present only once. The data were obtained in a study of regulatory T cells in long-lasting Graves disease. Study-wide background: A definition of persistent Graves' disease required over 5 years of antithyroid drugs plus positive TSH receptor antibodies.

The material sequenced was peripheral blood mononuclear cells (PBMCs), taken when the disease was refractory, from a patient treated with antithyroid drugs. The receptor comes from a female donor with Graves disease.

The DNA of the CDR3 is TGTGCCAGCAGTTTATCGCGGGAGAACGAGCAGTACTTC. Amino acids: CASSLSRENEQYF. The gene calls are TRBV27 and TRBJ2-7; 7 nucleotides align to TRBD2. Germline V gene lookup returns CDR1 MNHEY and CDR2 SMNVEV (reference sequence). The CDR3 runs to 13 residues. V gave up 0 bases and J gave up 5 bases; unmatched junction bases: 1.